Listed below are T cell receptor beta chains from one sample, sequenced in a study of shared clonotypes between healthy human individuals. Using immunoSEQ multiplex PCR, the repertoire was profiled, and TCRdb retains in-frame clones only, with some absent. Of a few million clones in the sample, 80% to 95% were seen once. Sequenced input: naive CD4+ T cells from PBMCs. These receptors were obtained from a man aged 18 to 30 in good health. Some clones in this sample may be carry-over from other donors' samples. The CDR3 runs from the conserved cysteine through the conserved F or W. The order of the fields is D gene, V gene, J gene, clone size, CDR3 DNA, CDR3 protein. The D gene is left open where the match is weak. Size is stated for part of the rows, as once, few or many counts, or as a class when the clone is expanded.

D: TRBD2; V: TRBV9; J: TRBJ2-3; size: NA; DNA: TGTGCCAGCAGCTCGCCCCCCAATGCAGCGGGAGTTAGAGATACGCAGTATTTT; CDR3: CASSSPPNAAGVRDTQYF
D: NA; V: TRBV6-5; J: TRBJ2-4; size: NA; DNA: TGTGCCAGCAGTTACCTCAGGGGAGGAAGCAAAAACATTCAGTACTTC; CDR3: CASSYLRGGSKNIQYF
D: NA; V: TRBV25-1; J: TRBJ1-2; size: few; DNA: TGTGCCAGCAGTGAAGTGGCAGGGTATGGCTACACCTTC; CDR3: CASSEVAGYGYTF
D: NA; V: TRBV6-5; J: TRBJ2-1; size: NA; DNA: TGTGCCAGCAGTTTCCGACGGTCGGCCCGGAATGAGCAGTTCTTC; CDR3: CASSFRRSARNEQFF
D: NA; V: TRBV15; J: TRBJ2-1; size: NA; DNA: TGTGCCACCAGCAGAGATCCCGAGAGACGGGTCAATGAGCAGTTCTTC; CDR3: CATSRDPERRVNEQFF
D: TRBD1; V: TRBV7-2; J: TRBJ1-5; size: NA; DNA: TGTGCCAGCACTCTGGGACAGGGAGGTCGTGGCAATCAGCCCCAGCATTTT; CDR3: CASTLGQGGRGNQPQHF
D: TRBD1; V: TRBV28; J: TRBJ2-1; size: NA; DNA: TGTGCCAGCAGAACAGGGGGCCTAAGCTCCTACAATGAGCAGTTCTTC; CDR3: CASRTGGLSSYNEQFF
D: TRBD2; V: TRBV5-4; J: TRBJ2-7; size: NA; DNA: TGTGCCAGCAGCGAGGGGAGAGCGGGGGGCTACGAGCAGTACTTC; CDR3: CASSEGRAGGYEQYF
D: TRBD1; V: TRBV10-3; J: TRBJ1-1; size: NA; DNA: TGTGCCATCAGTCCGGGACAGGGGAACACTGAAGCTTTCTTT; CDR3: CAISPGQGNTEAFF
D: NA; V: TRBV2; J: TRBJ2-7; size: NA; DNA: TGTGCCAGCAGTGGCAGGGACACGGCGGGGTACGAGCAGTACTTC; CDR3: CASSGRDTAGYEQYF
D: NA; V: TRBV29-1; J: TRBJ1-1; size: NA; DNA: TGCAGCGCCCGAGCGCGGGCGGGCGCTGAAGCTTTCTTT; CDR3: CSARARAGAEAFF
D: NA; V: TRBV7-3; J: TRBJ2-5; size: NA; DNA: TGTGCCAGCAGCGTGGAGGGCCGAGAGACCCAGTACTTC; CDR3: CASSVEGRETQYF
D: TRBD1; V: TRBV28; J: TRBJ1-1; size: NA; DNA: TGTGCCAGCAGTTCAGGGGGAAGGGGGTCTACGAACACTGAAGCTTTCTTT; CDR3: CASSSGGRGSTNTEAFF
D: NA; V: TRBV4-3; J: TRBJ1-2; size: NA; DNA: TGCGCCAGCAGCGATGACAGGATCTATGGCTACACCTTC; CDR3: CASSDDRIYGYTF
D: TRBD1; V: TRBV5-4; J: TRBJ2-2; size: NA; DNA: TGTGCCAGCAGCACGACGGGACAGGGAACCGGGGAGCTGTTTTTT; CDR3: CASSTTGQGTGELFF
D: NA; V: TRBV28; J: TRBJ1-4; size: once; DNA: TGTGCCAGCGGGGCAGGGGAGGGGGAAAAACTGTTTTTT; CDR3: CASGAGEGEKLFF
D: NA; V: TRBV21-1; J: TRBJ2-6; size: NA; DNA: TGTGCCAGCAGCAAATGGCCCTTGAGGACGGGGCATACCTTCTCTGGGGCCAACGTCCTGACTTTC; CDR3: CASSKWPLRTGHTFSGANVLTF
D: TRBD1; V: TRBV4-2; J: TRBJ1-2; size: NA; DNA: TGTGCCAGCAGCCAAATGACAGGGTCTGAAGGCTACACCTTC; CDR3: CASSQMTGSEGYTF
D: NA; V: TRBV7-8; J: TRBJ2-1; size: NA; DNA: TGTGCCAGCAGCTTCCGGGACGGGCGGTCCAATGAGCAGTTCTTC; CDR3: CASSFRDGRSNEQFF
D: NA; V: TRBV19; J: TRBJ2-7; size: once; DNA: TGTGCCAGTAGTACCAGGACAGTAGAAATTTACGAGCAGTACTTC; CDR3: CASSTRTVEIYEQYF
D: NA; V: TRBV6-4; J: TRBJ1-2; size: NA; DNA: TGTGCCAGCAGTGCCAGACAGGTCTATGGCTACACCTTC; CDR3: CASSARQVYGYTF
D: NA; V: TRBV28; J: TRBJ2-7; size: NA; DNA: TGTGCCAGTGAGCCAACCACCCGGTCCTACGAGCAGTACTTC; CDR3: CASEPTTRSYEQYF
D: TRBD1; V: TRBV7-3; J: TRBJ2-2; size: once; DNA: TGTGCCAGCAGCTTAAGGGACAGCGGAGGCACCGGGGAGCTGTTTTTT; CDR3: CASSLRDSGGTGELFF
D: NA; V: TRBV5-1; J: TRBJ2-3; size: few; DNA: TGCGCCAGCAGCTTGAGCACAGATACGCAGTATTTT; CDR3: CASSLSTDTQYF
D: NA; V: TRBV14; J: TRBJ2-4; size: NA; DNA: TGTGCCAGCAGCCAATCCGGGGCCGGAAACATTCAGTACTTC; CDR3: CASSQSGAGNIQYF
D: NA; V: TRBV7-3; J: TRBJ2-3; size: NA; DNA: TGTGCCAGCAGCTTAGGCCTGCGAGCAGATACGCAGTATTTT; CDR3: CASSLGLRADTQYF
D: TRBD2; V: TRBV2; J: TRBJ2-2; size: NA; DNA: TGTGCCAGCAGGAGACTAGCGGGAGGGCCTAGCACCGGGGAGCTGTTTTTT; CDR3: CASRRLAGGPSTGELFF
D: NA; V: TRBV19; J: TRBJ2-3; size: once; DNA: TGTGCCAGTAGTATAGATCTAACTCGAAGGAATACGCAGTATTTT; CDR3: CASSIDLTRRNTQYF
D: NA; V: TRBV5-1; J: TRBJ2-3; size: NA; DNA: TGCGCCAGCAGCTTGGCAGGCAGGAGCACAGATACGCAGTATTTT; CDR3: CASSLAGRSTDTQYF
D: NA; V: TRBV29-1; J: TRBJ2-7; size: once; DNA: TGCAGCGTTGCCCGGAGCCACGAGCAGTACTTC; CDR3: CSVARSHEQYF
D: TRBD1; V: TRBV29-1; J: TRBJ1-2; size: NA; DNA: TGCAGCGCCCCCGGGACAGGATACTATGGCTACACCTTC; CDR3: CSAPGTGYYGYTF
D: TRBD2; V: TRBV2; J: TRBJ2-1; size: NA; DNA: TGTGCCAGCACGGGAGGTTTGGGGGTTCGGAATGAGCAGTTCTTC; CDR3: CASTGGLGVRNEQFF
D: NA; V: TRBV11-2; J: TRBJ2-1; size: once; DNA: TGTGCCAGCAGCTTAGTTCGTGGGATTGAGCAGTTCTTC; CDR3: CASSLVRGIEQFF
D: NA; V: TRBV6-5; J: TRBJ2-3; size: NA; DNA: TGTGCCAGCAGTTACAGGTGGGAAGATACGCAGTATTTT; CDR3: CASSYRWEDTQYF
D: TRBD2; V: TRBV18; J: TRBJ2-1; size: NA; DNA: TGTGCCAGCTCACTATTAGCGGGAGCGTCCTACAATGAGCAGTTCTTC; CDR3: CASSLLAGASYNEQFF